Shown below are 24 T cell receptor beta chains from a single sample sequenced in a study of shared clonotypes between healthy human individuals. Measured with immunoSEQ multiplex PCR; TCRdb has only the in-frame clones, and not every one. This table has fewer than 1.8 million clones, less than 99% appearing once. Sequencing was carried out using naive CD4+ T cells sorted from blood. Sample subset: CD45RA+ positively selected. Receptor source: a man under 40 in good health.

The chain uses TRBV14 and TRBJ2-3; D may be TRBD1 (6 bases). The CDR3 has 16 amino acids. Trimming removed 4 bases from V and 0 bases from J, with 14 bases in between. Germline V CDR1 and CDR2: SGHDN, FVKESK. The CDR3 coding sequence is TGTGCCAGCAGCCCATGGACAGCACCAAGCACAGATACGCAGTATTTT. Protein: CASSPWTAPSTDTQYF.

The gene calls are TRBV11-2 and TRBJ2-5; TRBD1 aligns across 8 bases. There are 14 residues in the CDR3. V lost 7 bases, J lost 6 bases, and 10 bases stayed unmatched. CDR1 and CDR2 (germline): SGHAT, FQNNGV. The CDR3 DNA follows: TGTGCCAGCACCCCGACAGGGGCGATGAAGACCCAGTACTTC. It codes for CASTPTGAMKTQYF. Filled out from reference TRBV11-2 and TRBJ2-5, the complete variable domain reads EAGVAQSPRYKIIEKRQSVAFWCNPISGHATLYWYQQILGQGPKLLIQFQNNGVVDDSQLPKDRFSAERLKGVDSTLKIQPAKLEDSAVYLCASTPTGAMKTQYFGPGTRLLVL.

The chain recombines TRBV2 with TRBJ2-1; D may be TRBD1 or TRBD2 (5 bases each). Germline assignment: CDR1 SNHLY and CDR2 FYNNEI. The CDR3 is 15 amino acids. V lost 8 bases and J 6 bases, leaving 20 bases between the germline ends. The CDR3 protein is CASAPRDGLSNEQFF. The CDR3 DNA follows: TGTGCCAGCGCGCCCCGGGACGGGCTTTCCAATGAGCAGTTCTTC.

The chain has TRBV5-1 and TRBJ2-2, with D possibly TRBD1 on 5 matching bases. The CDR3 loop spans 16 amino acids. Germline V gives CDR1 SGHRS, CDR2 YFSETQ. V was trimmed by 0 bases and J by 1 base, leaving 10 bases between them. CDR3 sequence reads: CASSLEAGLNTGELFF. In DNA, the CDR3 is TGCGCCAGCAGCTTGGAGGCAGGGTTGAACACCGGGGAGCTGTTTTTT.

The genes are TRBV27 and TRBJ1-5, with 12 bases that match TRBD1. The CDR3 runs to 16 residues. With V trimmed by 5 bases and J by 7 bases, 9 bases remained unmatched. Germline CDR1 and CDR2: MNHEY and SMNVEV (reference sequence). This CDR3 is CASSPWGQGAGQPQHF. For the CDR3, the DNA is TGTGCCAGCAGTCCCTGGGGACAGGGGGCAGGACAGCCCCAGCATTTT.

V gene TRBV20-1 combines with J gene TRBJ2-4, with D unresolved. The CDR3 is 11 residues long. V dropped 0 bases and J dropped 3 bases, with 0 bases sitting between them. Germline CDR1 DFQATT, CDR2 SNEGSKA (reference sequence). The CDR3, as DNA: TGCAGTGCTAGAGACAAAAACATTCAGTACTTC. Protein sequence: CSARDKNIQYF.

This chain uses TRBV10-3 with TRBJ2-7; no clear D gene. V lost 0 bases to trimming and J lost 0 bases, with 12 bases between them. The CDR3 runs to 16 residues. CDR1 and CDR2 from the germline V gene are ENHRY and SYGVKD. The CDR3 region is CAISESRMLGSYEQYF. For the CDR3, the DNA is TGTGCCATCAGTGAGTCGAGGATGCTGGGCTCCTACGAGCAGTACTTC.

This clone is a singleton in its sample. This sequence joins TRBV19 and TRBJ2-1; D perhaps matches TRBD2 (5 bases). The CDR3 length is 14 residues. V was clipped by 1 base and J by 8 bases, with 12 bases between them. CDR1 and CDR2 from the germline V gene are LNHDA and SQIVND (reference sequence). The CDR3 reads CASSIGRVAYEQFF. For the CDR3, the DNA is TGTGCCAGTAGTATAGGAAGGGTAGCGTATGAGCAGTTCTTC.

CDR3 nucleotides: TGTGCCAGTAGGCTAATAGGGACTAACTATGGCTACACCTTC. Its protein product is CASRLIGTNYGYTF. V is TRBV19 and J is TRBJ1-2, with no clear D. The CDR3 runs 14 residues. V dropped 6 bases and J dropped 0 bases, with 11 bases sitting between them. Germline V gene lookup returns CDR1 LNHDA and CDR2 SQIVND (reference sequence).

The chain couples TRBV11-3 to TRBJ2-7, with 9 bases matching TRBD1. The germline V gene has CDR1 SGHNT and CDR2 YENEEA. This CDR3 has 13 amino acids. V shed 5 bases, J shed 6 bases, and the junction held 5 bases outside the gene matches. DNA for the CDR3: TGTGCCAGCAGCGAGACGGACAGGGGCGAGCAGTACTTC. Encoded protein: CASSETDRGEQYF.

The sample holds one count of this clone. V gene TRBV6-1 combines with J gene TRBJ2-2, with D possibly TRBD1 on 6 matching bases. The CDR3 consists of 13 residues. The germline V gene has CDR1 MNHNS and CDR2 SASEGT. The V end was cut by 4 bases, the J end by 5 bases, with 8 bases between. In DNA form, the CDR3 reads TGTGCCAGCAGTGGGCAGGGGACCGGGGAGCTGTTTTTT. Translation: CASSGQGTGELFF.

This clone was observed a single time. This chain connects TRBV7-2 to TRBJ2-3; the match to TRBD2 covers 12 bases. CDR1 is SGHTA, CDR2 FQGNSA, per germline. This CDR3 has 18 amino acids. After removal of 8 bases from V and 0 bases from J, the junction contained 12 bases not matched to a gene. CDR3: CASGRLAGAVGSTDTQYF. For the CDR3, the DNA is TGTGCCAGCGGAAGACTAGCGGGAGCTGTTGGTAGCACAGATACGCAGTATTTT.

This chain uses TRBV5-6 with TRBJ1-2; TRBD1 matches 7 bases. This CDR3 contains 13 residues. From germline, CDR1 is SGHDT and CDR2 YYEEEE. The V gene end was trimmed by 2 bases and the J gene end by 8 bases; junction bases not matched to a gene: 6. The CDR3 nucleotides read TGTGCCAGCAGCTTACAGGGGAAGTGGGGCTACACCTTC. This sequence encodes CASSLQGKWGYTF.

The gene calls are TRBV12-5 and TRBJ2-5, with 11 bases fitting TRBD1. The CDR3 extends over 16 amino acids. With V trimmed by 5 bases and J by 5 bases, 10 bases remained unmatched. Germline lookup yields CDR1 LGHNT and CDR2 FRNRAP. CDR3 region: CASGLGQGALGETQYF. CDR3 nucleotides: TGTGCTAGTGGTCTTGGACAGGGGGCTCTGGGGGAGACCCAGTACTTC.

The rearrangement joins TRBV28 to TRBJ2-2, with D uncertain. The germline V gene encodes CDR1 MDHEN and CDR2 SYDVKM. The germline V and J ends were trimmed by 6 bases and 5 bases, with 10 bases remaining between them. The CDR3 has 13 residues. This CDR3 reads CASRRSLTGELFF. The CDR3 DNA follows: TGTGCCAGCAGGCGAAGCCTTACCGGGGAGCTGTTTTTT.

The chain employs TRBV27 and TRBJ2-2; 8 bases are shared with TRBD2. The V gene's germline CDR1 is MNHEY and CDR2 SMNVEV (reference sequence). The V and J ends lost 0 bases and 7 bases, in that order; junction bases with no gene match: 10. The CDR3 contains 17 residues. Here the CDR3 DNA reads TGTGCCAGCAGTTTATCCCATCTAGCGGGCGGATTCGGGGAGCTGTTTTTT. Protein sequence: CASSLSHLAGGFGELFF.

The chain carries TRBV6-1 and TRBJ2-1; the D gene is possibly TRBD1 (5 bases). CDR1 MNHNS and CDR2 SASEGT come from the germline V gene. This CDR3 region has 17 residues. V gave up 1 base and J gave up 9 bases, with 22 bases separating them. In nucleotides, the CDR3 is TGTGCCAGCAGTGAAGTTAAGCTGGCGTGGGGCTCCACTGAGCAGTTCTTC. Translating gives CASSEVKLAWGSTEQFF.

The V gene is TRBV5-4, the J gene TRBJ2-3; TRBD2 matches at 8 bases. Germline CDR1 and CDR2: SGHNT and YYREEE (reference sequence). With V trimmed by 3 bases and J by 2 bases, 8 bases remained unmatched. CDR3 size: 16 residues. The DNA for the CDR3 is TGTGCCAGCAGCTCCAAGCGGGAGAGCTACACAGATACGCAGTATTTT. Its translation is CASSSKRESYTDTQYF.

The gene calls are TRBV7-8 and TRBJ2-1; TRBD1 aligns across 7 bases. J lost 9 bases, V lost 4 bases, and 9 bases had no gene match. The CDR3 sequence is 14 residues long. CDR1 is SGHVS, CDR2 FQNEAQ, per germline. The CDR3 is CASSYDRVVSEQFF. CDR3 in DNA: TGTGCCAGCAGCTACGACAGGGTGGTCAGTGAGCAGTTCTTC.

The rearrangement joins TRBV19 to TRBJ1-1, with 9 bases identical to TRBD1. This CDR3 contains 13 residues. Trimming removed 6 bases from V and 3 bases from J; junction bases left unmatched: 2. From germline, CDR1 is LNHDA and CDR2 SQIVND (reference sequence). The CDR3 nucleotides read TGTGCCAGTAGCCGGACAGGGGACACTGAAGCTTTCTTT. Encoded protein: CASSRTGDTEAFF.

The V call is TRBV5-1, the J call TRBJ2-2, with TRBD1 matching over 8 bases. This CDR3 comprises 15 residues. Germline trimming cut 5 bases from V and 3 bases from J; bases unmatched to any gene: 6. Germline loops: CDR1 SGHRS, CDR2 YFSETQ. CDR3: CASSPQGEDTGELFF. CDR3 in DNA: TGCGCCAGCAGTCCACAGGGGGAGGACACCGGGGAGCTGTTTTTT. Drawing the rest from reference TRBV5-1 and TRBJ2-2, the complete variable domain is KAGVTQTPRYLIKTRGQQVTLSCSPISGHRSVSWYQQTPGQGLQFLFEYFSETQRNKGNFPGRFSGRQFSNSRSEMNVSTLELGDSALYLCASSPQGEDTGELFFGEGSRLTVL.

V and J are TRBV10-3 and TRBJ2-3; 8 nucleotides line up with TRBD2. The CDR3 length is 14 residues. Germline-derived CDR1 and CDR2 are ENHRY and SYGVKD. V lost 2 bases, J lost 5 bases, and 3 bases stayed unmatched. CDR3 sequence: CAISEKAGGDTQYF. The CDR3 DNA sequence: TGTGCCATCAGTGAGAAGGCGGGAGGAGATACGCAGTATTTT.

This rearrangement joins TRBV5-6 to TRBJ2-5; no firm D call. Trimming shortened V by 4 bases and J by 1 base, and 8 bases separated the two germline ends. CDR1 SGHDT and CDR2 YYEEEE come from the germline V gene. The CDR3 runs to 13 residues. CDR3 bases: TGTGCCAGCAGCCCGTGGTCCCAAGAGACCCAGTACTTC. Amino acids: CASSPWSQETQYF.

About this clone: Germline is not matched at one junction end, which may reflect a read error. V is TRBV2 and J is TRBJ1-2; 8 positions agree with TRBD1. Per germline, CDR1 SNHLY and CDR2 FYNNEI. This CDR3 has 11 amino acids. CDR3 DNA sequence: TGTGCGAGCAACAGGGGGTACGGCTACACCTTC. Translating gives CASNRGYGYTF.